These 26 T cell receptor beta chains share one sample of origin, sequenced in a study of Ad26.COV2.S vaccination and SARS-CoV-2 variants. Treatment meaning: about 20 received Ad26.COV2.S at low or high dose, single or two shots; several received placebo; per-sample allocation not given. At day 63 after the first vaccine or placebo injection, samples were drawn. TCRdb's copy holds only in-frame clones and misses some; the assay was immunoSEQ multiplex PCR. The table has 400,000 to 500,000 clones, 85% to 90% seen once. Source: peripheral blood, taken in a trial of Ad26.COV2.S vaccine versus placebo. These receptors all stem from a person between 18 and 65 years old who received the Ad26.COV2.S COVID-19 vaccine or a placebo.

This rearrangement joins TRBV3-1 (or the pseudogene TRBV3-2) to TRBJ2-1; tentatively, D is TRBD2 (6 bases). There are 13 residues in the CDR3. Per the germline V gene, CDR1 is LGHDT and CDR2 is YNNKEL (reference sequence). V was shortened by 1 base and J by 9 bases, with 10 bases between the two germline ends. CDR3 loop: CASSQVRRGEQFF. CDR3 sequence (DNA): TGTGCCAGCAGCCAAGTCAGGAGGGGTGAGCAGTTCTTC.

This sequence joins TRBV28 and TRBJ2-1; 7 bases map to TRBD1. Germline V gene lookup returns CDR1 MDHEN and CDR2 SYDVKM. Germline trimming cut 5 bases from V and 10 bases from J; bases unmatched to any gene: 5. This CDR3 is 12 amino acids long. The CDR3 is CASSTGQREQFF. CDR3 coding DNA: TGTGCCAGCAGTACGGGACAGAGGGAGCAGTTCTTC.

The chain recombines TRBV6-5 with TRBJ1-5; D possibly corresponds to TRBD1 (6 bases). CDR1 is MNHEY and CDR2 is SVGAGI in the germline V gene. With 2 bases removed from V and 2 bases from J, the gap between germline ends came to 10 bases. This CDR3 contains 15 residues. The CDR3 loop reads CASSYVAGGNQPQHF. The DNA of the CDR3 is TGTGCCAGCAGTTACGTTGCAGGGGGCAATCAGCCCCAGCATTTT.

This clone was detected once. The chain has TRBV19 and TRBJ2-3, with 12 positions matching TRBD1. The V gene's germline CDR1 is LNHDA and CDR2 SQIVND (reference sequence). The trim removed 5 bases at V and 7 bases at J, leaving 7 bases unmatched. CDR3 size: 15 residues. This CDR3 reads CASSFRDRGRNTQYF. In DNA, the CDR3 is TGTGCCAGTAGTTTCCGGGACAGGGGGCGCAATACGCAGTATTTT. The full variable domain, in which reference TRBV19 and TRBJ2-3 provide the parts outside the CDR3, is DGGITQSPKYLFRKEGQNVTLSCEQNLNHDAMYWYRQDPGQGLRLIYYSQIVNDFQKGDIAEGYSVSREKKESFPLTVTSAQKNPTAFYLCASSFRDRGRNTQYFGPGTRLTVL.

The chain employs TRBV4-2 and TRBJ2-3; 10 bases fit TRBD2. V lost 4 bases, J lost 2 bases, and 12 bases stayed unmatched. The CDR3 is 18 residues long. CDR1 is LGHNA and CDR2 is YNFKEQ in the germline V gene. The CDR3 DNA follows: TGTGCCAGCAGCCCGGTAGCGGGGGGTCTAAAACACACAGATACGCAGTATTTT. It yields the protein CASSPVAGGLKHTDTQYF.

This clone was detected only once. The V gene is TRBV5-1, the J gene TRBJ2-7, with TRBD1 as a possible D gene (5 bases). The V and J ends lost 0 bases and 2 bases respectively, with 12 bases between them. The germline CDR1 and CDR2 sequences are SGHRS and YFSETQ. The CDR3 has 15 residues. For the CDR3, the DNA is TGCGCCAGCAGCTTGGCCTCTCTAGGGGCCTACGAGCAGTACTTC. It codes for CASSLASLGAYEQYF.

This chain links TRBV4-2 with TRBJ2-5; the match to TRBD1 covers 8 bases. V was clipped by 3 bases and J by 5 bases; unmatched bases: 5. The CDR3 has 14 amino acids. Germline V gene sequence: CDR1 LGHNA, CDR2 YNFKEQ. The DNA of the CDR3 is TGTGCCAGCAGCCAGGCGACAGGGGTTGAGACCCAGTACTTC. Translating gives CASSQATGVETQYF.

This clone was recorded only once. The V call is TRBV11-2, the J call TRBJ2-3, with D perhaps TRBD1 (6 bases). Trimming pared 1 base from V and 6 bases from J, leaving 11 bases between. Looked up from germline, CDR1 is SGHAT and CDR2 is FQNNGV. The CDR3 has 14 residues. The CDR3: CASSLGTVADTQYF. The CDR3 bases are TGTGCCAGCAGCTTAGGGACAGTTGCGGATACGCAGTATTTT.

The chain has TRBV27 and TRBJ1-1; D gene unclear. With 5 bases removed from V and 1 base from J, the gap between germline ends came to 11 bases. Germline-derived CDR1 and CDR2 are MNHEY and SMNVEV (reference sequence). This CDR3 spans 14 amino acids. This CDR3 reads CASSPWTGNTEAFF. In DNA, the CDR3 is TGTGCCAGCAGTCCGTGGACGGGGAACACTGAAGCTTTCTTT.

This rearrangement joins TRBV7-9 to TRBJ2-3; 16 positions match TRBD2. The CDR3 totals 18 residues. The ends lost 5 bases at V and 1 base at J; junction bases unmatched: 6. CDR1 SEHNR and CDR2 FQNEAQ come from the germline V gene (reference sequence). The CDR3 region is CASSRGLAGGPGTDTQYF. CDR3 DNA sequence: TGTGCCAGCAGCAGGGGACTAGCGGGGGGGCCAGGCACAGATACGCAGTATTTT.

The genes are TRBV7-2 and TRBJ2-5; TRBD2 aligns across 11 bases. Trimming removed 1 base from V and 1 base from J; junction bases left unmatched: 5. Germline V gives CDR1 SGHTA, CDR2 FQGNSA. The CDR3 loop spans 17 amino acids. CDR3 loop: CASSLGLAGRSQETQYF. For the CDR3, the DNA is TGTGCCAGCAGCTTAGGACTAGCGGGGCGAAGCCAAGAGACCCAGTACTTC.

The chain combines TRBV18 with TRBJ1-1, with D perhaps TRBD1 (6 bases). V shed 1 base and J shed 1 base, with 10 bases lying between them. CDR3 length: 15 amino acids. Germline V gene sequence: CDR1 KGHSH, CDR2 LQKENI. The CDR3, as DNA: TGTGCCAGCTCACCACAAAACAGGGCGAACACTGAAGCTTTCTTT. It translates to CASSPQNRANTEAFF. The full variable domain, its missing parts supplied by reference TRBV18 and TRBJ1-1, is NAGVMQNPRHLVRRRGQEARLRCSPMKGHSHVYWYRQLPEEGLKFMVYLQKENIIDESGMPKERFSAEFPKEGPSILRIQQVVRGDSAAYFCASSPQNRANTEAFFGQGTRLTVV.

The rearrangement uses TRBV7-3 and TRBJ2-7; TRBD2 matches 10 bases. The CDR3 extends over 18 amino acids. The germline V gene encodes CDR1 SGHTA and CDR2 FQGTGA. The V segment lost 4 bases and the J segment 1 base; nucleotides outside the gene matches: 13. CDR3 sequence: CASSSRTPSGGASYEQYF. CDR3 coding DNA: TGTGCCAGCAGCTCGAGGACACCCAGCGGGGGGGCATCCTACGAGCAGTACTTC. Together with reference TRBV7-3 and TRBJ2-7, the CDR3 gives the full variable domain: GAGVSQTPSNKVTEKGKYVELRCDPISGHTALYWYRQSLGQGPEFLIYFQGTGAADDSGLPNDRFFAVRPEGSVSTLKIQRTERGDSAVYLCASSSRTPSGGASYEQYFGPGTRLTVT.

J is TRBJ2-1 and V is TRBV6-2 or TRBV6-3; 9 bases map to TRBD1. V lost 6 bases, J lost 6 bases, and 12 bases stayed unmatched. This CDR3 is built from 16 residues. From germline, CDR1 is MNHEY and CDR2 SVGEGT. CDR3 loop: CASSPGTGWVTNEQFF. CDR3 bases: TGTGCCAGCAGCCCCGGGACAGGGTGGGTCACCAATGAGCAGTTCTTC.

The chain is built from TRBV5-1 and TRBJ2-3, with D possibly being TRBD1 (5 bases). This CDR3 contains 16 residues. The germline V and J ends were trimmed by 6 bases and 2 bases, with 19 bases remaining between them. Germline V gene data show CDR1 as SGHRS and CDR2 as YFSETQ. In DNA, the CDR3 is TGCGCCAGCAACGATATAGGGGCCCTACCCACAGATACGCAGTATTTT. Its translation is CASNDIGALPTDTQYF.

The chain carries TRBV9 and TRBJ2-2; D is unresolved. There are 17 residues in the CDR3. Trimming took 4 bases from V and 3 from J, leaving 19 bases between them. Germline values: CDR1 SGDLS, CDR2 YYNGEE. CDR3 in amino acids: CASSLYSRTTDTGELFF. CDR3 DNA: TGTGCCAGCAGCCTTTACAGTCGAACGACGGACACCGGGGAGCTGTTTTTT. Supplemented by reference TRBV9 and TRBJ2-2, the full variable domain reads DSGVTQTPKHLITATGQRVTLRCSPRSGDLSVYWYQQSLDQGLQFLIQYYNGEERAKGNILERFSAQQFPDLHSELNLSSLELGDSALYFCASSLYSRTTDTGELFFGEGSRLTVL.

The V gene is TRBV7-8, the J gene TRBJ1-1, with 8 bases aligning to TRBD1. The CDR3 is 18 amino acids. CDR1 SGHVS and CDR2 FQNEAQ come from the germline V gene. V lost 0 bases and J lost 6; bases outside the gene matches: 15. CDR3 in amino acids: CASSLARGARGLNSEAFF. CDR3 coding DNA: TGTGCCAGCAGCTTAGCGCGAGGAGCCAGGGGGCTTAATTCTGAAGCTTTCTTT.

This sequence joins TRBV13 and TRBJ1-3; D may be TRBD1 (5 bases). This CDR3 is built from 16 residues. Germline lookup yields CDR1 PRHDT and CDR2 FYEKMQ (reference sequence). V was shortened by 2 bases and J by 7 bases, with 18 bases between the two germline ends. The CDR3 protein is CASSLRRDSVGNTIYF. In DNA form, the CDR3 reads TGTGCCAGCAGCTTACGCAGGGACTCCGTAGGGAACACCATATATTTT.

This chain links TRBV27 with TRBJ2-1; D is uncertain. The V and J ends lost 3 bases and 5 bases respectively, with 8 bases between them. Germline-derived CDR1 and CDR2 are MNHEY and SMNVEV (reference sequence). The CDR3 contains 13 residues. The CDR3 here is CASSFAADNEQFF. CDR3 coding DNA: TGTGCCAGCAGTTTTGCCGCAGACAATGAGCAGTTCTTC.

The rearrangement joins TRBV24-1 to TRBJ2-7; 9 nucleotides align to TRBD1. The germline CDR1 and CDR2 sequences are KGHDR and SFDVKD. This CDR3 has 16 residues. J gave up 2 bases and V 3 bases, and 7 bases lay outside the gene matches. The CDR3 bases are TGTGCCACCAGTGATCCCGGGACAGGGAACCCCTACGAGCAGTACTTC. Protein: CATSDPGTGNPYEQYF.

The V gene is TRBV5-6, the J gene TRBJ1-1; D gene ambiguous. This CDR3 contains 13 residues. Germline CDR1 is SGHDT and CDR2 is YYEEEE. V lost 4 bases to trimming and J lost 2 bases, with 9 bases between them. CDR3 sequence (DNA): TGTGCCAGCAGCCCGCCGGGAAACACTGAAGCTTTCTTT. Translated: CASSPPGNTEAFF.

This sequence joins TRBV11-2 and TRBJ2-3, with 9 bases fitting TRBD2. Germline CDR1 reads SGHAT; CDR2 reads FQNNGV. Trimming took 7 bases from V and 5 from J; bases not matched to a gene: 10. The CDR3 length is 15 residues. The CDR3 loop is CASTVQGRGGDTQYF. CDR3 nucleotides: TGTGCCAGCACCGTACAGGGGCGGGGGGGAGATACGCAGTATTTT.

The gene calls are TRBV6-5 and TRBJ2-1; D may be TRBD1 (6 bases). Trimming took off 0 bases at V and 5 bases at J, with 14 bases between the two ends. Germline CDR1 MNHEY, CDR2 SVGAGI. The CDR3 is 16 residues long. CDR3 in amino acids: CASSYSQGSVHNEQFF. CDR3 sequence (DNA): TGTGCCAGCAGTTACTCGCAGGGGTCCGTCCACAATGAGCAGTTCTTC.

This chain uses TRBV30 with TRBJ1-2; D call uncertain. V lost 4 bases, J lost 4 bases, and 13 bases lay in between. The CDR3 is 13 residues long. Per the germline V gene, CDR1 is GTSNPN and CDR2 is SVGIG (reference sequence). The CDR3 sequence is CAWTIEVSYGYTF. The CDR3 nucleotides read TGTGCCTGGACGATCGAGGTGTCCTATGGCTACACCTTC. Full variable domain (rest looked up from reference TRBV30 and TRBJ1-2): SQTIHQWPATLVQPVGSPLSLECTVEGTSNPNLYWYRQAAGRGLQLLFYSVGIGQISSEVPQNLSASRPQDRQFILSSKKLLLSDSGFYLCAWTIEVSYGYTFGSGTRLTVV.

The genes are TRBV7-2 and TRBJ2-3; 13 positions match TRBD2. This CDR3 is 18 amino acids long. V dropped 0 bases and J dropped 2; count of bases not matched to a gene: 5. Germline V gene lookup returns CDR1 SGHTA and CDR2 FQGNSA. This chain's CDR3 is CASSLARGLAGATDTQYF. Here the CDR3 DNA reads TGTGCCAGCAGCTTAGCCCGAGGACTAGCGGGGGCCACAGATACGCAGTATTTT. Variable domain in full (rest from reference TRBV7-2 and TRBJ2-3): GAGVSQSPSNKVTEKGKDVELRCDPISGHTALYWYRQSLGQGLEFLIYFQGNSAPDKSGLPSDRFSAERTGGSVSTLTIQRTQQEDSAVYLCASSLARGLAGATDTQYFGPGTRLTVL.

The J gene is TRBJ2-5, the V gene TRBV9; 9 bases line up with TRBD1. V shed 2 bases and J 6 bases; nucleotides not matched to a gene: 8. The CDR3 has 15 residues. Per germline, CDR1 SGDLS and CDR2 YYNGEE. The CDR3: CASSVGTGSGQTQYF. CDR3 DNA: TGTGCCAGCAGCGTCGGGACAGGGTCTGGACAGACCCAGTACTTC.